Below, 8 T cell receptor beta chains from the same sample are listed, as sequenced in a study of OX40 agonist ivuxolimab in advanced cancers. Profiled with immunoSEQ multiplex PCR; TCRdb holds only in-frame clones, not every one. Counted here are about 71,000 clones, approximately 94% occurring once; the ten biggest clones make up 15% to 19%. This sample comprised CD4+ or CD8+ T cells sorted from blood, obtained in a trial of the OX40 agonist ivuxolimab. The receptors come from an adult with an advanced solid tumor such as melanoma, head and neck, liver or kidney cancer.

V and J are TRBV15 and TRBJ1-2, with 7 nucleotides matching TRBD1. Germline CDR1 is LNHNV and CDR2 is YYDKDF (reference sequence). Unmatched junction bases numbered 13, after V lost 0 bases and J lost 3 bases. The CDR3 covers 18 residues. The CDR3 DNA sequence: TGTGCCACCAGCAGAGAGGGGGTCAAAAGACAGGGAGACTATGGCTACACCTTC. This encodes CATSREGVKRQGDYGYTF.

The chain employs TRBV4-3 and TRBJ2-7; D possibly corresponds to TRBD2 (5 bases). The V end lost 2 bases, the J end lost 3 bases, and 14 bases lay between the germline ends. From germline, CDR1 is LGHNA and CDR2 YSLEER. The CDR3 covers 15 residues. The CDR3 sequence is CASSQLSGSGYEQYF. The DNA of the CDR3 is TGCGCCAGCAGCCAATTGAGCGGTTCCGGCTACGAGCAGTACTTC.

The J gene is TRBJ2-7, the V gene TRBV10-3; D is tentatively TRBD1 or TRBD2 (7 bases each). This CDR3 comprises 16 residues. The V end lost 7 bases, the J end lost 2 bases, and 21 bases lay between the germline ends. Germline V lookup: CDR1 ENHRY, CDR2 SYGVKD. Here the CDR3 DNA reads TGTGCCATCACCCAGGGGGAGGGAGGGGGAACCTACGAGCAGTACTTC. Protein product: CAITQGEGGGTYEQYF.

The gene calls are TRBV7-2 and TRBJ1-5; tentatively, D is TRBD1 (6 bases). The CDR3 is 13 residues long. V lost 2 bases and J 9 bases, leaving 11 bases between the germline ends. Germline values: CDR1 SGHTA, CDR2 FQGNSA. CDR3 DNA: TGTGCCAGCAGCTTAATGGGGGCCCGGCCCCAGCATTTT. Translated, it gives CASSLMGARPQHF.

This rearrangement joins TRBV11-2 to TRBJ1-1, with no clear D. V lost 2 bases and J lost 3, with 10 bases in between. This CDR3 region has 14 residues. CDR1 and CDR2 (germline): SGHAT, FQNNGV. The CDR3 region is CASSLIKGDTEAFF. The DNA of the CDR3 is TGTGCCAGCAGCTTAATAAAGGGCGACACTGAAGCTTTCTTT. Supplemented by reference TRBV11-2 and TRBJ1-1, the full variable domain reads EAGVAQSPRYKIIEKRQSVAFWCNPISGHATLYWYQQILGQGPKLLIQFQNNGVVDDSQLPKDRFSAERLKGVDSTLKIQPAKLEDSAVYLCASSLIKGDTEAFFGQGTRLTVV.

This chain links TRBV4-3 with TRBJ1-1; D remains ambiguous. V lost 3 bases and J 8 bases, leaving 19 bases between the germline ends. This CDR3 is 15 amino acids long. Germline CDR1 LGHNA, CDR2 YSLEER. CDR3 protein: CASSHRIRAPDEAFF. CDR3 coding DNA: TGCGCCAGCAGCCACCGGATACGGGCACCTGACGAAGCTTTCTTT.

CDR3 sequence reads: CASSYSRTVQETQYF. CDR3 sequence (DNA): TGTGCCAGCAGTTACTCCCGGACTGTTCAAGAGACCCAGTACTTC. This chain joins TRBV6-5 and TRBJ2-5, with D possibly matching TRBD2 (5 bases). Germline CDR1 and CDR2: MNHEY and SVGAGI. The CDR3 contains 15 residues. V dropped 0 bases and J dropped 2 bases, with 10 bases sitting between them.

A single count supports this clone. The chain uses TRBV27 and TRBJ2-7; D remains unclear. The V gene's germline CDR1 is MNHEY and CDR2 SMNVEV (reference sequence). Trimming left V 5 bases short and J 1 base short, with 9 bases between. The CDR3 has 13 amino acids. This CDR3 reads CASSTRGSYEQYF. DNA for the CDR3: TGTGCCAGCAGTACCCGAGGATCCTACGAGCAGTACTTC.